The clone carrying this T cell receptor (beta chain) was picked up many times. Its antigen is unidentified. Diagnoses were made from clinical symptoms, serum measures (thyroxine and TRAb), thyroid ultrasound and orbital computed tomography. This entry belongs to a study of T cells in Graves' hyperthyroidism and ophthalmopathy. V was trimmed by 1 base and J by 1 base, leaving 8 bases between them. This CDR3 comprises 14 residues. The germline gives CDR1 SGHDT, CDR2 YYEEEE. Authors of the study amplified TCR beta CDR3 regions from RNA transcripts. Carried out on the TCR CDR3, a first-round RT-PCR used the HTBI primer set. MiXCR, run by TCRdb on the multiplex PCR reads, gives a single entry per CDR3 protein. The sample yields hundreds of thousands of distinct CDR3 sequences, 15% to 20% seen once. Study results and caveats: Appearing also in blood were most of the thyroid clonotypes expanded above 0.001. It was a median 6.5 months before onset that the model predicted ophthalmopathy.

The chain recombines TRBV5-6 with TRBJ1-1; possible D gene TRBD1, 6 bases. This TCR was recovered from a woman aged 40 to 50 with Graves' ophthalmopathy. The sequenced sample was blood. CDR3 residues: CASSLQDRNTEAFF. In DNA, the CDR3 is TGTGCCAGCAGCTTGCAGGACAGGAACACTGAAGCTTTCTTT.